Each of the 17 T cell receptor beta chains below was sequenced from the same sample in a study of Ad26.COV2.S vaccination and SARS-CoV-2 variants (dated by TCRdb to about 2021). The sample's treatment or condition, from its label and the paper: 15 to 20 received Ad26.COV2.S at low or high dose, single or two shots; about 5 received placebo; per-sample allocation not given. Repertoires of vaccine and placebo recipients were sequenced from samples taken on day 63 after the first injection. The library relied on the immunoSEQ multiplex PCR assay. TCRdb limited this immuneACCESS table to in-frame rearrangements with V and J called. A share of clones is missing; checked studies link under half to unresolved V genes, and the rest is unexplained. The sample table shows 300,000 to 400,000 clones, and 88% are seen once. The top ten clones comprise approximately 5.9% of the sample. This specimen was peripheral blood, taken in a trial of Ad26.COV2.S vaccine versus placebo. Source of these receptors: a person aged 18-65 years who received the Ad26.COV2.S COVID-19 vaccine or a placebo.

The table lists this clone with a count of one. This rearrangement joins TRBV6-5 to TRBJ1-1, with TRBD1 matching 7 bases. Germline CDR1 reads MNHEY; CDR2 reads SVGAGI. The CDR3 length is 12 residues. V gave up 6 bases and J gave up 6 bases; unmatched junction bases: 4. CDR3 sequence: CASSTTGSEAFF. The CDR3 DNA reads TGTGCCAGCAGCACGACAGGGTCTGAAGCTTTCTTT.

The J gene is TRBJ1-1, the V gene TRBV9; D is possibly TRBD1 (5 bases). There are 14 residues in the CDR3. V was pared by 3 bases and J by 8 bases, with 17 bases between. CDR1 and CDR2 (germline): SGDLS, YYNGEE. CDR3 loop: CASSGGHQGREAFF. CDR3 DNA: TGTGCCAGCAGCGGAGGACACCAGGGACGGGAAGCTTTCTTT. Complete variable domain (other parts from reference TRBV9 and TRBJ1-1): DSGVTQTPKHLITATGQRVTLRCSPRSGDLSVYWYQQSLDQGLQFLIQYYNGEERAKGNILERFSAQQFPDLHSELNLSSLELGDSALYFCASSGGHQGREAFFGQGTRLTVV.

With respect to this clone: Distinct nucleotide sequences in the sample also encode this CDR3. V and J are TRBV19 and TRBJ2-5; D not resolved. Germline CDR1 reads LNHDA; CDR2 reads SQIVND (reference sequence). The CDR3 has 13 residues. The V gene lost 3 bases and the J gene lost 2 bases, with 7 bases spanning the gap. CDR3 DNA sequence: TGTGCCAGTAGTATTCGAGTTCAAGAGACCCAGTACTTC. It encodes CASSIRVQETQYF.

The chain uses TRBV28 and TRBJ1-2; D remains unclear. Per the germline V gene, CDR1 is MDHEN and CDR2 is SYDVKM. V was clipped by 3 bases and J by 7 bases, with 9 bases between them. The CDR3 is 12 amino acids. Here the CDR3 reads CASSFIGFGYTF. As DNA, the CDR3 is TGTGCCAGCAGTTTTATTGGGTTTGGCTACACCTTC.

The CDR3 sequence: CASSDVGGSGKLFF. As DNA, the CDR3 is TGTGCCAGCAGCGACGTAGGGGGCTCGGGAAAACTGTTTTTT. This chain connects TRBV9 to TRBJ1-4; 7 nucleotides line up with TRBD1. Germline V gene data show CDR1 as SGDLS and CDR2 as YYNGEE. This CDR3 is 14 amino acids long. V lost 3 bases to trimming and J lost 10 bases; unmatched junction nucleotides: 9.

This sequence joins TRBV19 and TRBJ1-6, with D perhaps TRBD1 (6 bases). Deletions cut 5 bases from V and 6 bases from J, with 8 bases between. CDR1 and CDR2 (germline): LNHDA, SQIVND (reference sequence). The CDR3 extends over 13 amino acids. The chain's CDR3 is CASSSQGNSPLHF. CDR3 sequence (DNA): TGTGCCAGTAGTTCACAGGGTAATTCACCCCTCCACTTT.

V is TRBV4-1 and J is TRBJ1-1; 7 bases agree with TRBD1. CDR3 length equals 17 residues. Per germline, CDR1 MGHRA and CDR2 YSYEKL. Trimming at V came to 3 bases and at J to 0 bases, leaving 10 bases not matched to a gene. The CDR3 DNA is TGCGCCAGCAGCCACCCCCGGACAGGCGCCTTGAACACTGAAGCTTTCTTT. This gives the protein CASSHPRTGALNTEAFF.

The rearrangement links TRBV7-9 to TRBJ2-7; 7 bases are shared with TRBD2. Germline V gene sequence: CDR1 SEHNR, CDR2 FQNEAQ (reference sequence). J gave up 3 bases and V 3 bases, and 5 bases lay outside the gene matches. This CDR3 comprises 14 residues. The CDR3 sequence: CASSFARGDYEQYF. As DNA, the CDR3 is TGTGCCAGCAGCTTCGCTCGGGGGGACTACGAGCAGTACTTC.

This clone was picked up a small number of times. The rearrangement joins TRBV2 to TRBJ2-2; 8 nucleotides match TRBD2. Germline V gene sequence: CDR1 SNHLY, CDR2 FYNNEI. After removal of 3 bases from V and 0 bases from J, the junction contained 3 bases not matched to a gene. This CDR3 is built from 16 residues. This chain's CDR3 is CASSEGTSANTGELFF. The CDR3 DNA sequence: TGTGCCAGCAGTGAGGGGACTAGTGCGAACACCGGGGAGCTGTTTTTT.

The V call is TRBV27, the J call TRBJ1-1; D gene ambiguous. The CDR3 sequence is 15 residues long. V was clipped by 3 bases and J by 0 bases, with 11 bases between them. CDR1 is MNHEY, CDR2 SMNVEV, per germline (reference sequence). The CDR3 DNA is TGTGCCAGCAGTTTGGGCAGGCCCATGAACACTGAAGCTTTCTTT. Protein sequence: CASSLGRPMNTEAFF.

This chain connects TRBV18 to TRBJ1-3; D remains unclear. Germline CDR1 and CDR2: KGHSH and LQKENI. V was trimmed by 0 bases and J by 2 bases, leaving 11 bases between them. The CDR3 runs to 16 residues. CDR3 coding DNA: TGTGCCAGCTCACCACCCCCGGGAACCCCTGGAAACACCATATATTTT. This translates into CASSPPPGTPGNTIYF.

The J gene is TRBJ2-5, the V gene TRBV29-1, with 11 bases matching TRBD2. The CDR3 sequence is 12 residues long. Losses at the gene ends were 7 bases for V and 5 bases for J; bases not matched to a gene: 3. Germline CDR1 reads SQVTM; CDR2 reads ANQGSEA. CDR3 sequence: CSARLAGETQYF. CDR3 nucleotide sequence: TGCAGCGCTCGACTAGCGGGGGAGACCCAGTACTTC.

The chain uses TRBV25-1 and TRBJ1-1; the D gene is possibly TRBD1 (6 bases). The CDR3 runs to 16 residues. The V gene lost 3 bases and the J gene lost 0 bases, with 14 bases spanning the gap. CDR1 and CDR2 (germline): MGHDK, SYGVNS. The CDR3: CASSDGGRGMNTEAFF. As DNA, the CDR3 is TGTGCCAGCAGTGATGGTGGAAGGGGGATGAACACTGAAGCTTTCTTT.

The chain combines TRBV4-2 with TRBJ1-1; TRBD1 might be the D (6 bases). The germline gives CDR1 LGHNA, CDR2 YNFKEQ. Deletions cut 0 bases from V and 4 bases from J, with 15 bases between. The CDR3 is 16 residues long. This chain's CDR3 is CASSQDSGRGATEAFF. The CDR3 coding sequence is TGTGCCAGCAGCCAAGATTCCGGCAGGGGAGCCACTGAAGCTTTCTTT.

The rearrangement joins TRBV6-1 to TRBJ1-2; D is ambiguous. The CDR3 contains 18 residues. The ends were cut back, 0 bases at V and 2 bases at J, with 19 bases in the middle. Germline CDR1 reads MNHNS; CDR2 reads SASEGT. This chain's CDR3 is CASSEAFSEGLGNYGYTF. The CDR3 DNA follows: TGTGCCAGCAGTGAAGCCTTTAGCGAGGGTTTGGGGAACTATGGCTACACCTTC.

V gene TRBV19 combines with J gene TRBJ2-1; tentative D call: TRBD1 (6 bases). The germline CDR1 and CDR2 sequences are LNHDA and SQIVND (reference sequence). Trimming shortened V by 3 bases and J by 15 bases, and 12 bases separated the two germline ends. There are 11 residues in the CDR3. The CDR3 reads CASSISQGLFF. The CDR3 coding sequence is TGTGCCAGTAGTATCTCACAGGGCCTGTTCTTC.

This rearrangement joins TRBV25-1 to TRBJ2-2; D unresolved. This CDR3 has 15 residues. V was cut by 1 base and J by 0 bases, with 6 bases left in between. Germline V gene data show CDR1 as MGHDK and CDR2 as SYGVNS. The CDR3 coding sequence is TGTGCCAGCAGTGAATGGTCCCCGAACACCGGGGAGCTGTTTTTT. Its translation is CASSEWSPNTGELFF. The full variable domain, completed using reference TRBV25-1 and TRBJ2-2, is EADIYQTPRYLVIGTGKKITLECSQTMGHDKMYWYQQDPGMELHLIHYSYGVNSTEKGDLSSESTVSRIRTEHFPLTLESARPSHTSQYLCASSEWSPNTGELFFGEGSRLTVL.